This T cell receptor (beta chain) was observed in a study of T cell repertoires in cytomegalovirus infection. Study context: Signatures in public TCR beta sequences pointed to both CMV infection and matching HLA type.

V shed 0 bases, J shed 2 bases, and the junction held 3 bases outside the gene matches. The CDR3 length is 16 residues. Germline V gene data show CDR1 as MDHEN and CDR2 as SYDVKM. In this sample, this clonotype turned up a few times. Its cognate antigen is unknown. MiXCR was run by TCRdb on the reads, yielding one entry per CDR3 protein. The sample records around 710,000 distinct CDR3 sequences, 25% to 30% being singletons. Specimen: cultured CD8+ T cells from PBMCs, collected from culture after CMV antigen stimulation. The clonotype was recovered from a human donor in good health (CMV status not recorded). Some clones in this sample may be carry-over from other donors' samples. The J gene is TRBJ2-4, the V gene TRBV28, with 8 bases identical to TRBD1. For the CDR3, the DNA is TGTGCCAGCAGTTTATGGGCAGGGGGCACCAAAAACATTCAGTACTTC. It encodes CASSLWAGGTKNIQYF. The variable domain in full, with the rest retrieved from reference TRBV28 and TRBJ2-4, is DVKVTQSSRYLVKRTGEKVFLECVQDMDHENMFWYRQDPGLGLRLIYFSYDVKMKEKGDIPEGYSVSREKKERFSLILESASTNQTSMYLCASSLWAGGTKNIQYFGAGTRLSVL.